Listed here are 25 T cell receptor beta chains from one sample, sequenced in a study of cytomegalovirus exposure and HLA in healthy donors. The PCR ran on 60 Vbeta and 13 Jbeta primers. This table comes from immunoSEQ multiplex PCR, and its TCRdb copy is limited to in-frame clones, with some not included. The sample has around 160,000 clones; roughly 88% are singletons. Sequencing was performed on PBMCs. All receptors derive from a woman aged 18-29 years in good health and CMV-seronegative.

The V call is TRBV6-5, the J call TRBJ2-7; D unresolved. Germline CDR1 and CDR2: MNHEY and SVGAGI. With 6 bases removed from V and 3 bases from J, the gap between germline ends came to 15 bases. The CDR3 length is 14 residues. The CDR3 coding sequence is TGTGCCAGCAGCCGTTCCCAGGCCCACTACGAGCAGTACTTC. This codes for CASSRSQAHYEQYF.

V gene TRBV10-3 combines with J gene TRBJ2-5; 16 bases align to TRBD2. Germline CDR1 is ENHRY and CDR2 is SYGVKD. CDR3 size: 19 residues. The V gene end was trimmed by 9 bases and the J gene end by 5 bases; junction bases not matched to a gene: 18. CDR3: CAIFNLGTSGGDLGETQYF. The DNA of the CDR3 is TGTGCCATTTTCAACCTCGGGACTAGCGGGGGGGATCTCGGGGAGACCCAGTACTTC.

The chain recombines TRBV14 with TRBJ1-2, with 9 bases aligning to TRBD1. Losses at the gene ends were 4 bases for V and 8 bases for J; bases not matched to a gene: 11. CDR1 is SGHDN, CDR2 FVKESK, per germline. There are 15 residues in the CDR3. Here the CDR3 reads CASSRPGQGVRGYTF. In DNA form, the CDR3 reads TGTGCCAGCAGCCGTCCGGGACAGGGTGTACGAGGCTACACCTTC.

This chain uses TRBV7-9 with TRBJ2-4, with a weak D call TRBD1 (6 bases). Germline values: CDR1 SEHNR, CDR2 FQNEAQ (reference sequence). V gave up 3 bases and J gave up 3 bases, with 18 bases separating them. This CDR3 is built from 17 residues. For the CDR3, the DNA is TGTGCCAGCAGCTTCTTTAATGGGGGCTCGGACAAAAACATTCAGTACTTC. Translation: CASSFFNGGSDKNIQYF.

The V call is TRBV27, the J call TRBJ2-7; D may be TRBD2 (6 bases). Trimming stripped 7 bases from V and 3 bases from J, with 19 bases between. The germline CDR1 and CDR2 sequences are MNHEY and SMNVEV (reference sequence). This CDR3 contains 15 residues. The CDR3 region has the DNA TGTGCCAGCATCAGCCAGGCGGCGGGGATCTACGAGCAGTACTTC. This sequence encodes CASISQAAGIYEQYF.

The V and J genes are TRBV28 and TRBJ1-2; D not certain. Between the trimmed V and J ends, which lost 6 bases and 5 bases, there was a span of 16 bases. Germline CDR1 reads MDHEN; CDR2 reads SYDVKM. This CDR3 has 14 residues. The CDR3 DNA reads TGTGCCAGCAGCCTTCGTGCGGGTTGGTATGGCTACACCTTC. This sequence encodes CASSLRAGWYGYTF.

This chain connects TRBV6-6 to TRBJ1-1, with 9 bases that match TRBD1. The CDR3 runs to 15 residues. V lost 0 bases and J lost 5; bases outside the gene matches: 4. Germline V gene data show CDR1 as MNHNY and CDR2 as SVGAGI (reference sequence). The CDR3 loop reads CASSYSRDRGTEAFF. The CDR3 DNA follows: TGTGCCAGCAGTTACTCGAGAGACAGGGGGACTGAAGCTTTCTTT.

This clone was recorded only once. The CDR3 DNA reads as TGTGCCAGCAGTTACTCGGGCAGGGGGAATTCACCCCTCCACTTT. Encoded protein: CASSYSGRGNSPLHF. The chain recombines TRBV6-5 with TRBJ1-6; 7 bases are shared with TRBD1. The V and J ends lost 0 bases and 7 bases, in that order; junction bases with no gene match: 3. From germline, CDR1 is MNHEY and CDR2 SVGAGI. The CDR3 consists of 15 residues.

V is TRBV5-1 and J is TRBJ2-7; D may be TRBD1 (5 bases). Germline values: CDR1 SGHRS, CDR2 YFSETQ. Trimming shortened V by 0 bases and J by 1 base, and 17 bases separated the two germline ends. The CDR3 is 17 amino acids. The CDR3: CASSLVVNRGASYEQYF. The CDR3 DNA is TGCGCCAGCAGCTTGGTCGTTAATAGGGGCGCATCCTACGAGCAGTACTTC.

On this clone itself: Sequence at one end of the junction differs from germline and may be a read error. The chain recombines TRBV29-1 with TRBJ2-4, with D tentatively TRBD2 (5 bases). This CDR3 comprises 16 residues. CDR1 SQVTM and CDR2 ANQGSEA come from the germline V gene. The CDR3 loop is CSVGAPEGLAKNSQYF. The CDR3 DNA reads TGCAGCGTTGGGGCCCCAGAGGGTCTAGCCAAAAACAGTCAGTACTTC.

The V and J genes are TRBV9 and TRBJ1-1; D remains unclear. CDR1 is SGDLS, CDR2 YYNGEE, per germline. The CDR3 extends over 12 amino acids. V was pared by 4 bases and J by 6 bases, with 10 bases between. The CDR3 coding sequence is TGTGCCAGCAGCCAGAACCGGGCTGAAGCTTTCTTT. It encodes CASSQNRAEAFF.

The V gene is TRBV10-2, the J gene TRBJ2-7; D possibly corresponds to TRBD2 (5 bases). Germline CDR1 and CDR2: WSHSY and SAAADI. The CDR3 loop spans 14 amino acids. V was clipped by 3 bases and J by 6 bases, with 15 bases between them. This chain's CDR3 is CASSEFGLRGEQYF. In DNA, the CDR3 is TGCGCCAGCAGTGAATTTGGACTTCGGGGCGAGCAGTACTTC.

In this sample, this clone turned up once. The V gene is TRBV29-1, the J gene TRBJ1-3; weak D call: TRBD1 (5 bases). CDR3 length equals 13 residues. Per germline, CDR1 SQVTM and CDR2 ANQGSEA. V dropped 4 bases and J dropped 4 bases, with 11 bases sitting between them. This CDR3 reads CSVGGGGGNTIYF. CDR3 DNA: TGCAGCGTTGGGGGGGGAGGCGGAAACACCATATATTTT.

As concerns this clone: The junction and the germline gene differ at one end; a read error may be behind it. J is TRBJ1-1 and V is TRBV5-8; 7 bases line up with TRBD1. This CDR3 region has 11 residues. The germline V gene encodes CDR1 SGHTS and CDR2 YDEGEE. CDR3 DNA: TGTGCCAGCAGCTTGGAGGGACAGACAGTCTTT. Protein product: CASSLEGQTVF.

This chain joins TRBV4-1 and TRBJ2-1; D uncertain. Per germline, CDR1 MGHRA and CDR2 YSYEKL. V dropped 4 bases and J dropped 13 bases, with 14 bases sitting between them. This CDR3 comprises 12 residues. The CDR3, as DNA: TGCGCCAGCAGCCCGCGTCTCTACTCTCAGTTCTTC. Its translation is CASSPRLYSQFF.

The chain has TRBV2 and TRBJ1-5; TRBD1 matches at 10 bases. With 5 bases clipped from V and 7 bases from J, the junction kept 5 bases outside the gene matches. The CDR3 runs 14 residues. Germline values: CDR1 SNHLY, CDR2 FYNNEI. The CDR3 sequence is CASSPGQGYQPQHF. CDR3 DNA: TGTGCCAGCAGTCCGGGACAGGGGTACCAGCCCCAGCATTTT.

The CDR3 here is CASSSVTGVGYTF. The CDR3 DNA is TGCGCCAGCAGCTCGGTGACAGGGGTTGGCTACACCTTC. The chain combines TRBV5-1 with TRBJ1-2; 8 bases align to TRBD1. Germline lookup yields CDR1 SGHRS and CDR2 YFSETQ. The CDR3 totals 13 residues. The V and J ends lost 3 bases and 7 bases, in that order; junction bases with no gene match: 5.

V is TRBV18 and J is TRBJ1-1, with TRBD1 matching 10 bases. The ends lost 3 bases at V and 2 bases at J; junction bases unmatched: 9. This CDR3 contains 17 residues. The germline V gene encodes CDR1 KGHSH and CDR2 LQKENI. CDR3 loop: CASSPQPGTGVNTEAFF. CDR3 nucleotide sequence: TGTGCCAGCTCACCGCAGCCAGGGACAGGGGTAAACACTGAAGCTTTCTTT. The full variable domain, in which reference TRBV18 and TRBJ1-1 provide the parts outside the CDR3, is NAGVMQNPRHLVRRRGQEARLRCSPMKGHSHVYWYRQLPEEGLKFMVYLQKENIIDESGMPKERFSAEFPKEGPSILRIQQVVRGDSAAYFCASSPQPGTGVNTEAFFGQGTRLTVV.

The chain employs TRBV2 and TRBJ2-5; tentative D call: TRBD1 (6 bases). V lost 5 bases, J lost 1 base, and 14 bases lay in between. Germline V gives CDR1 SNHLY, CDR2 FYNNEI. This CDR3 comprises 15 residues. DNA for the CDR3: TGTGCCAGCAGTTTAACAGGGTCCGGCCAAGAGACCCAGTACTTC. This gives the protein CASSLTGSGQETQYF.

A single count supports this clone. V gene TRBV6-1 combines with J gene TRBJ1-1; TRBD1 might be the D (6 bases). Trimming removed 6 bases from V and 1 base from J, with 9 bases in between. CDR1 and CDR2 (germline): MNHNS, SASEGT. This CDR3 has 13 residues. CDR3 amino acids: CASSRGPNTEAFF. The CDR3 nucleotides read TGTGCCAGCAGCAGGGGACCGAACACTGAAGCTTTCTTT.

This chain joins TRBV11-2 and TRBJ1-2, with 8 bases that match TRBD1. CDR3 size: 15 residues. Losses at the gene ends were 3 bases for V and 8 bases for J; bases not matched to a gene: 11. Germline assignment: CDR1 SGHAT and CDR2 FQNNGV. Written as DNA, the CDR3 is TGTGCCAGCAGCTTGGGACAGGACCCCTTGGGAGGCTACACCTTC. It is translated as CASSLGQDPLGGYTF.

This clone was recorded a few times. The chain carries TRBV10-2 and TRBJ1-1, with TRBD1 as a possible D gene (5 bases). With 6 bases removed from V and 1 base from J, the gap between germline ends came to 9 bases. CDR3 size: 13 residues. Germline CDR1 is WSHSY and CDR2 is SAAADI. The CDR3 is CASRATGNTEAFF. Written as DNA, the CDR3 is TGCGCCAGCAGAGCCACAGGGAACACTGAAGCTTTCTTT.

The CDR3 DNA reads TGTGCCAGCAGTCAGCGAGAGTGGGGCACAGATACGCAGTATTTT. It encodes CASSQREWGTDTQYF. The rearrangement links TRBV6-5 to TRBJ2-3; D uncertain. CDR1 and CDR2 (germline): MNHEY, SVGAGI. The V and J ends lost 5 bases and 1 base respectively, with 13 bases between them. The CDR3 consists of 15 residues.

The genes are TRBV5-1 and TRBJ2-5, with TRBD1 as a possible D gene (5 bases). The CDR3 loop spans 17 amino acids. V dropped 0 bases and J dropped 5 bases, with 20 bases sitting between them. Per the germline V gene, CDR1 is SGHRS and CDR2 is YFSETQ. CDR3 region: CASSLATSTHRGETQYF. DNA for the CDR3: TGCGCCAGCAGCTTGGCCACGTCCACACATAGGGGTGAGACCCAGTACTTC.

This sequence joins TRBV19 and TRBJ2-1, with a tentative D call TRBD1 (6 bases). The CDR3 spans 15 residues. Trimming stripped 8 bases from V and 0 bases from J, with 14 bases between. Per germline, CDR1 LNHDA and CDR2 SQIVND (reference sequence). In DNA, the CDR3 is TGTGCCAGTGGAAAGGGGGTTCGCTCCTACAATGAGCAGTTCTTC. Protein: CASGKGVRSYNEQFF.